This T cell receptor beta chain was captured by sequencing in a study of shared clonotypes between healthy human individuals. The repertoire was sequenced with immunoSEQ multiplex PCR; TCRdb's copy has only in-frame clones and lacks some. The sample gives around 99,000 clones, 60% to 75% of which show up once; roughly 50% is in the top ten. CDR1 is LNHDA and CDR2 is SQIVND in the germline V gene (reference sequence). There are 14 residues in the CDR3. The ends were cut back, 6 bases at V and 5 bases at J, with 13 bases in the middle. The source material was memory CD8+ T cells sorted from blood. Subset denoted: CD45RO+ cells pooled with CCR7-negative TemRA cells. The receptor comes from a man aged 25-45 years in good health. The V and J genes are TRBV19 and TRBJ1-4, with D hard to call. CDR3 sequence reads: CASSETRPNEKLFF. The CDR3 DNA is TGTGCCAGTAGCGAAACAAGGCCCAATGAAAAACTGTTTTTT.